The clone carrying this TCR beta chain was counted a few times. Its target is unknown. Primers: 60 Vbeta forward and 13 Jbeta reverse. TCRdb's table, derived via immunoSEQ multiplex PCR, lists solely in-frame clones and lacks some. This table has some 150,000 clones, around 85% appearing once. Donors were ostensibly healthy at sampling, although undocumented immune exposures were probable. The entry originates in a study of cytomegalovirus exposure and HLA in healthy donors. Study summary: An early release of data contained about 85 million unique TCRs, which came from HLA-typed donors. Most donors, 70% to 85% of over 300 genotyped, fell in the Caucasian-associated ancestry cluster.

CDR3 size: 13 residues. With 6 bases removed from V and 0 bases from J, the gap between germline ends came to 9 bases. Per germline, CDR1 MNHEY and CDR2 SVGAGI. General observations from the study: A prior analysis recorded that most TCR beta V segments were productive about 87% or about 30% of the time.

This chain uses TRBV6-5 with TRBJ2-7, with D unresolved. This TCR derives from a woman aged 25 to 39 in good health and CMV-seronegative. The source material was PBMCs. The CDR3 DNA reads TGTGCCAGCAGCAGTACCCTCTCCTACGAGCAGTACTTC. Amino acid sequence: CASSSTLSYEQYF.